A single sample gave rise to the 5 T cell receptor beta chains below, sequenced in a study of blood T cell repertoires in COVID-19. Repertoires were generated with immunoSEQ multiplex PCR, while TCRdb's copy carries only in-frame clones and drops some. The data show roughly 440,000 clones, approximately 88% seen once. Source material: peripheral blood. Receptor source: a woman in her 50s with COVID-19, enrolled during active disease.

V is TRBV6-5 and J is TRBJ2-5; no firm D call. The CDR3 has 14 residues. The V end was cut by 0 bases, the J end by 5 bases, with 10 bases between. Germline V gene lookup returns CDR1 MNHEY and CDR2 SVGAGI. Here the CDR3 DNA reads TGTGCCAGCAGTTACTCGTCGGGTCGGGAGACCCAGTACTTC. Amino acids: CASSYSSGRETQYF.

The chain employs TRBV7-9 and TRBJ2-4; TRBD2 is a possible D gene (7 bases). V was trimmed by 5 bases and J by 5 bases, leaving 19 bases between them. Looked up from germline, CDR1 is SEHNR and CDR2 is FQNEAQ (reference sequence). The CDR3 sequence is 16 residues long. CDR3 in amino acids: CASSPGAAGRQNIQYF. The CDR3 bases are TGTGCCAGCAGCCCAGGGGCAGCGGGGCGGCAAAACATTCAGTACTTC. The full variable domain, rest sourced from reference TRBV7-9 and TRBJ2-4, is DTGVSQNPRHKITKRGQNVTFRCDPISEHNRLYWYRQTLGQGPEFLTYFQNEAQLEKSRLLSDRFSAERPKGSFSTLEIQRTEQGDSAMYLCASSPGAAGRQNIQYFGAGTRLSVL.

V is TRBV7-2 and J is TRBJ2-1; TRBD2 matches 7 bases. The CDR3 loop spans 15 amino acids. Germline-derived CDR1 and CDR2 are SGHTA and FQGNSA. After removal of 5 bases from V and 4 bases from J, the junction contained 8 bases not matched to a gene. The CDR3 is CASSRLGGIYNEQFF. DNA of the CDR3: TGTGCCAGCAGCAGACTGGGGGGGATTTACAATGAGCAGTTCTTC.

This chain uses TRBV7-9 with TRBJ2-1; 11 bases align to TRBD2. The CDR3 length is 15 residues. The ends lost 6 bases at V and 7 bases at J; junction bases unmatched: 8. Per germline, CDR1 SEHNR and CDR2 FQNEAQ (reference sequence). DNA of the CDR3: TGTGCCAGCAGGCCCAGGGCTAGCGGGGGGAATGAGCAGTTCTTC. It translates to CASRPRASGGNEQFF. The full variable domain, completed using reference TRBV7-9 and TRBJ2-1, is DTGVSQNPRHKITKRGQNVTFRCDPISEHNRLYWYRQTLGQGPEFLTYFQNEAQLEKSRLLSDRFSAERPKGSFSTLEIQRTEQGDSAMYLCASRPRASGGNEQFFGPGTRLTVL.

The chain combines TRBV7-9 with TRBJ1-6, with TRBD1 identical over 7 bases. Germline V gene data show CDR1 as SEHNR and CDR2 as FQNEAQ (reference sequence). The CDR3 consists of 16 residues. The V segment lost 5 bases and the J segment 8 bases; nucleotides outside the gene matches: 12. This CDR3 reads CASSREFGTADSPLHF. In DNA, the CDR3 is TGTGCCAGCAGCCGCGAGTTCGGGACAGCGGATTCACCCCTCCACTTT.